Reported below is one T cell receptor beta chain. Its antigen is unidentified. The sample is drawn from a study of CD8 T cells in ankylosing spondylitis. Study results and caveats: A TCR beta motif of eight highly homologous variants appeared characteristic of ankylosing spondylitis blood.

Preparation of TCR beta libraries was done by quantitative 5'-RACE with molecular barcodes. TCRdb used MiXCR to reprocess the 5' RACE reads, holding one entry per CDR3 protein. The sample yields about 200,000 distinct CDR3 sequences, around 24% seen once. The CDR3 covers 15 residues. The germline gives CDR1 DFQATT, CDR2 SNEGSKA (reference sequence). Trimming cost V 3 bases and J 0 bases, with 13 bases left between them. This TCR derives from a male donor with ankylosing spondylitis or in good health (not recorded which). The gene calls are TRBV20-1 and TRBJ2-3; no reliable D call. The sample taken for sequencing was blood, either unsorted or a sorted T cell fraction (not recorded which). The CDR3 nucleotides are TGCAGTGCTAGGGGTGGGCGCCGTAGCACAGATACGCAGTATTTT. This encodes CSARGGRRSTDTQYF.